A single sample is the source of the 13 T cell receptor beta chains below, sequenced in a study of CD8+CD57+ T cells in acquired aplastic anemia. Selection for sequencing was limited to patients who had shown CD8+CD57+ cell expansion by flow cytometry. TCR beta VDJ and CDR3 profiling used genomic DNA as template. MiXCR, run by TCRdb on the reads, gives a single entry per CDR3 protein. Altogether fewer than 200,000 distinct CDR3 sequences are present, 71% being singletons, with the ten largest covering about 50%. The specimen sequenced was sorted CD4+, CD8+, or CD8+CD57+ T cells (not recorded which) from PBMCs. The origin of the receptors is a human donor with aplastic anemia.

This chain links TRBV5-1 with TRBJ2-7; no firm D call. Deletions cut 4 bases from V and 2 bases from J, with 10 bases between. The CDR3 has 13 amino acids. In germline, CDR1 is SGHRS, CDR2 YFSETQ. The CDR3 sequence: CASSARGAYEQYF. CDR3 sequence (DNA): TGCGCCAGCAGCGCCCGTGGCGCCTACGAGCAGTACTTC.

The V call is TRBV29-1, the J call TRBJ2-7; D is unresolved. The CDR3 has 12 residues. V dropped 4 bases and J dropped 1 base, with 8 bases sitting between them. Germline V gene lookup returns CDR1 SQVTM and CDR2 ANQGSEA. The DNA for the CDR3 is TGCAGCGTTGCCACAACTTCCTACGAGCAGTACTTC. This codes for CSVATTSYEQYF.

This sequence joins TRBV7-2 and TRBJ1-2, with a possible D match to TRBD1 (6 bases). The CDR3 sequence is 14 residues long. V was shortened by 4 bases and J by 6 bases, with 15 bases between the two germline ends. Per the germline V gene, CDR1 is SGHTA and CDR2 is FQGNSA. The CDR3 reads CASSSFGQSHGYTF. The CDR3 nucleotides are TGTGCCAGCAGCTCCTTCGGACAGTCCCATGGCTACACCTTC.

The J gene is TRBJ2-1, the V gene TRBV6-4; the D gene is possibly TRBD2 (7 bases). The germline V gene encodes CDR1 MRHNA and CDR2 SNTAGT. The length of the CDR3 is 13 residues. Between the trimmed V and J ends, which lost 6 bases and 9 bases, there was a span of 15 bases. The CDR3 DNA sequence: TGTGCCAGCAGGCCTGGGGGGGCGAGTGAGCAGTTCTTC. As protein: CASRPGGASEQFF.

The rearrangement links TRBV5-6 to TRBJ1-1, with D unresolved. Trimming pared 0 bases from V and 4 bases from J, leaving 13 bases between. Germline V gene data show CDR1 as SGHDT and CDR2 as YYEEEE. The CDR3 runs to 15 residues. Here the CDR3 reads CASSLAGSLVTEAFF. CDR3 nucleotides: TGTGCCAGCAGCTTGGCCGGATCCCTGGTCACTGAAGCTTTCTTT.

This chain links TRBV7-3 with TRBJ1-1; TRBD1 matches at 7 bases. The V gene end was trimmed by 6 bases and the J gene end by 0 bases; junction bases not matched to a gene: 7. Per germline, CDR1 SGHTA and CDR2 FQGTGA. The CDR3 length is 15 residues. The CDR3 bases are TGTGCCAGCAGAACGACAGGGACCCTGAACACTGAAGCTTTCTTT. Its translation is CASRTTGTLNTEAFF. The full variable domain, rest sourced from reference TRBV7-3 and TRBJ1-1, is GAGVSQTPSNKVTEKGKYVELRCDPISGHTALYWYRQSLGQGPEFLIYFQGTGAADDSGLPNDRFFAVRPEGSVSTLKIQRTERGDSAVYLCASRTTGTLNTEAFFGQGTRLTVV.

The rearrangement uses TRBV30 and TRBJ1-2; TRBD1 matches 9 bases. The CDR3 loop spans 13 amino acids. J lost 6 bases, V lost 2 bases, and 4 bases had no gene match. CDR1 and CDR2 from the germline V gene are GTSNPN and SVGIG (reference sequence). This chain's CDR3 is CAWSLGTGNGYTF. The DNA of the CDR3 is TGTGCCTGGAGTCTCGGGACAGGGAATGGCTACACCTTC.

The chain is built from TRBV9 and TRBJ2-7; D uncertain. V gave up 4 bases and J gave up 1 base, with 15 bases separating them. Per the germline V gene, CDR1 is SGDLS and CDR2 is YYNGEE. This CDR3 has 15 amino acids. The CDR3 region is CASSPQIGSSYEQYF. The CDR3 bases are TGTGCCAGCAGCCCCCAGATCGGCAGTTCCTACGAGCAGTACTTC.

This clonotype occurred many times. The CDR3 DNA is TGTGCCAGCAGCCCCGAGGAGACAGGGGGCGTTGGCTACACCTTC. It is translated as CASSPEETGGVGYTF. This sequence joins TRBV7-6 and TRBJ1-2; TRBD1 matches 10 bases. V gave up 5 bases and J gave up 7 bases; unmatched junction bases: 10. Germline assignment: CDR1 SGHVS and CDR2 FNYEAQ. The CDR3 covers 15 residues.

The chain combines TRBV7-9 with TRBJ2-1, with D possibly TRBD1 on 5 matching bases. This CDR3 has 13 amino acids. The V end was cut by 8 bases, the J end by 7 bases, with 15 bases between. Germline assignment: CDR1 SEHNR and CDR2 FQNEAQ (reference sequence). The CDR3 DNA sequence: TGTGCCAGCGTGGGCAGGGTCTGGAATGAGCAGTTCTTC. Translation: CASVGRVWNEQFF.

The chain carries TRBV7-9 and TRBJ1-1; D is unclear. The CDR3 is made up of 11 amino acids. V was cut by 6 bases and J by 6 bases, with 8 bases left in between. CDR1 is SEHNR, CDR2 FQNEAQ, per germline (reference sequence). The DNA of the CDR3 is TGTGCCAGCAGTTTTGAAGCTGAAGCTTTCTTT. Translating gives CASSFEAEAFF.

This chain uses TRBV19 with TRBJ1-2; 8 nucleotides align to TRBD1. The junction had 7 bases not matched to a gene; V was cut back by 7 bases and J by 3 bases. CDR3 length: 14 residues. Germline lookup yields CDR1 LNHDA and CDR2 SQIVND (reference sequence). This CDR3 reads CASTLGQGYYGYTF. Written as DNA, the CDR3 is TGTGCCAGTACCCTAGGACAGGGTTACTATGGCTACACCTTC.

The chain has TRBV29-1 and TRBJ2-5; 7 bases align to TRBD2. Germline V lookup: CDR1 SQVTM, CDR2 ANQGSEA. There are 12 residues in the CDR3. J lost 8 bases, V lost 7 bases, and 10 bases had no gene match. The CDR3 sequence: CSGGGLDLTQYF. In DNA, the CDR3 is TGCAGCGGGGGGGGACTGGACCTAACCCAGTACTTC.